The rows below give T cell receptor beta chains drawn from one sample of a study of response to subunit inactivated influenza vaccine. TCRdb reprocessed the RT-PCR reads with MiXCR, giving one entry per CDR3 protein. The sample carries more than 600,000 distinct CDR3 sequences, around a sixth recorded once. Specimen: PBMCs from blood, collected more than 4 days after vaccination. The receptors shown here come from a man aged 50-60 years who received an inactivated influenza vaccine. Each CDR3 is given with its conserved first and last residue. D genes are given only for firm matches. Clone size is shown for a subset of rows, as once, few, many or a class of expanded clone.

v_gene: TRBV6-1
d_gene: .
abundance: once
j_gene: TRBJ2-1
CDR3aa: CASSTLARVKYNEQFF
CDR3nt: TGTGCCAGCAGTACCTTAGCGCGAGTAAAGTACAATGAGCAGTTCTTC

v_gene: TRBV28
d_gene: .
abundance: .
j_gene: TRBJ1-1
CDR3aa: CASSSLKGLVTEAFF
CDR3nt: TGTGCCAGCAGTTCCCTAAAGGGGCTGGTCACTGAAGCTTTCTTT

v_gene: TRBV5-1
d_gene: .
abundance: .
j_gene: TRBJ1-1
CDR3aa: CASSLERTVNTEAFF
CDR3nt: TGCGCCAGCAGCTTGGAACGGACAGTTAACACTGAAGCTTTCTTT

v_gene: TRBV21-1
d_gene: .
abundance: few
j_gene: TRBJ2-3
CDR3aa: CASRKEADTQYF
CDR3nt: TGTGCCAGCAGAAAAGAGGCGGATACGCAGTATTTT

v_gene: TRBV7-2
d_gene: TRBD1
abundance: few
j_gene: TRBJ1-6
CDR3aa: CASSTDRFSPLHF
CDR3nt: TGTGCCAGCAGCACGGACAGGTTTTCACCCCTCCACTTT

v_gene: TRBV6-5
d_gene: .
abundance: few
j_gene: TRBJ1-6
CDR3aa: CASSYSIRNNSPLHF
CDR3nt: TGTGCCAGCAGTTACTCGATCAGGAATAATTCACCCCTCCACTTT

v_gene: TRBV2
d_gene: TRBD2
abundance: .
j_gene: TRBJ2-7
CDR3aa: CASRGGVREQYF
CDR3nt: TGTGCCAGCAGGGGGGGGGTTCGGGAGCAGTACTTC

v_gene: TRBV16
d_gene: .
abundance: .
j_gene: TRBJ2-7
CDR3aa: CASCGGSHSYEQYF
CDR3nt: TGTGCCAGCTGTGGGGGTTCACACTCCTACGAGCAGTACTTC

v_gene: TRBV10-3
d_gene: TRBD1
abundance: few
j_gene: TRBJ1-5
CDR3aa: CAISRGQGNQPQHF
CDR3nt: TGTGCCATCAGTAGGGGGCAAGGCAATCAGCCCCAGCATTTT

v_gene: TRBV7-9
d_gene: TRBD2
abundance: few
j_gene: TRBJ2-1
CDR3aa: CASSFFGTRKGHEQFF
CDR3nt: TGTGCCAGCAGCTTTTTTGGGACTAGAAAAGGCCATGAGCAGTTCTTC

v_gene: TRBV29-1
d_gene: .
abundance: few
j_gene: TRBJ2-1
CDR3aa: CSVGEIEQFF
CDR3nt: TGCAGCGTCGGAGAGATTGAGCAGTTCTTC

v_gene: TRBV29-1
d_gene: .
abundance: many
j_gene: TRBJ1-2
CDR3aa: CSVGGQNYGYTF
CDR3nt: TGCAGCGTTGGGGGGCAGAATTATGGCTACACCTTC

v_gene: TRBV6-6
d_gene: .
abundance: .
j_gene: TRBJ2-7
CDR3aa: CASRTGVYEQYF
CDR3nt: TGTGCCAGCAGAACAGGAGTCTACGAGCAGTACTTC

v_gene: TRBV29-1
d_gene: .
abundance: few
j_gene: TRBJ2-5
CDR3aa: CSVEVGAGAQQETQYF
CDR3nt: TGCAGCGTTGAAGTAGGAGCAGGCGCGCAACAAGAGACCCAGTACTTC

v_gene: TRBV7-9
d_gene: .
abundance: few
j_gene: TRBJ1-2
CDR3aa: CASSLDGVPAYGYTF
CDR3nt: TGTGCCAGCAGCTTAGATGGGGTACCAGCCTATGGCTACACCTTC

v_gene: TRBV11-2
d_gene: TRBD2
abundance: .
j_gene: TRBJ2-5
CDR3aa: CASTTGPGGRTDQYF
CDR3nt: TGTGCCAGCACTACGGGACCCGGGGGGAGAACGGACCAGTACTTC

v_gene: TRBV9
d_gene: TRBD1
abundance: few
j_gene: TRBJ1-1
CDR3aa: CASSVGTGFDRTGDTEAFF
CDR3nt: TGTGCCAGCAGCGTAGGGACGGGCTTTGACAGGACAGGGGATACTGAAGCTTTCTTT

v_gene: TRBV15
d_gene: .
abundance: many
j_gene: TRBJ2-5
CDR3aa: CATSRSRGRETQYF
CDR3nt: TGTGCCACCAGCAGATCCCGAGGCCGGGAGACCCAGTACTTC

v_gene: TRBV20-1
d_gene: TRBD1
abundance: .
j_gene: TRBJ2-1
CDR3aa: CSARGQGRTYNEQFF
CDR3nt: TGCAGTGCTAGGGGACAGGGGCGTACCTACAATGAGCAGTTCTTC

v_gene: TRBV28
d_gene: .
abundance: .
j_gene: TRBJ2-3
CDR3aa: CASSQWPSTDTQYF
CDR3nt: TGTGCCAGCAGCCAATGGCCGAGCACAGATACGCAGTATTTT

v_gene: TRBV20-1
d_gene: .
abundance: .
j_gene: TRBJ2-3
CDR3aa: CSARDLGGRGISGDTQYF
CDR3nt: TGCAGTGCTAGAGATCTTGGGGGGAGGGGGATATCTGGAGATACGCAGTATTTT

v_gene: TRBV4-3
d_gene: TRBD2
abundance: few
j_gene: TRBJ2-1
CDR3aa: CASSQALAGGANEQFF
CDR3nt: TGCGCCAGCAGCCAAGCCCTAGCGGGAGGGGCCAATGAGCAGTTCTTC

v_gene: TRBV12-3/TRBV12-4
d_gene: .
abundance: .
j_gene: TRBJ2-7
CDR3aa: CASGQVSYEQYF
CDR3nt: TGTGCCAGCGGGCAGGTCTCCTACGAGCAGTACTTC

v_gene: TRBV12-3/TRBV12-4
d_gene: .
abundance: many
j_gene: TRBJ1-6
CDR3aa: CASSFGGSYNSPLHF
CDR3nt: TGTGCCAGCAGTTTCGGTGGCTCCTATAATTCACCCCTCCACTTT

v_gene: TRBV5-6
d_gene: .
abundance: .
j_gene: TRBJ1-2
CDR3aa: CASSLKGKDNTF
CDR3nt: TGTGCCAGCAGCTTGAAGGGGAAAGATAACACCTTC

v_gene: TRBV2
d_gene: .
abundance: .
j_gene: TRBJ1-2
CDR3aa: CASREIGGRHGYTF
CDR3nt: TGTGCCAGCAGGGAGATCGGGGGGCGGCACGGCTACACCTTC

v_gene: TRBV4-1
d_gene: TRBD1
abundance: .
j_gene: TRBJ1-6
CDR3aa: CASSQDRGGSPLHF
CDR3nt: TGCGCCAGCAGCCAGGACAGGGGGGGTTCACCCCTCCACTTT

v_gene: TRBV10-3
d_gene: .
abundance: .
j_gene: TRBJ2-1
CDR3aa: CAISELGNEQFF
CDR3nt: TGTGCCATCAGTGAGTTAGGTAATGAGCAGTTCTTC